These T cell receptor beta chains were read from a single sample in a study of shared clonotypes between healthy human individuals. The data were produced by immunoSEQ multiplex PCR, yet TCRdb's version contains in-frame clones alone and is incomplete. The sample gives hundreds of thousands of clones, roughly 96% of which show up once; more than 0.085% is in the top ten. Sequencing was done on a sample of naive CD8+ T cells sorted from blood. The source is a woman aged 25 to 45 in good health. Both conserved end residues are trimmed from each CDR3.

v_gene,CDR3aa
TRBV5-4,ASSMTGSYEQY
TRBV5-8,ASQSGHLETQY
TRBV28,ASEGQGYNEQF
TRBV7-9,ASSLGGQGAYEQY
TRBV27,ASSLGGSGELF
TRBV28,ASRAGRGTEAF
TRBV7-9,ASSDDYEQY
TRBV5-6,ASSGQKETQY
TRBV6-1,ASSEGLGSPLH
TRBV2,ASMRGDPEAF
TRBV7-9,ASSLTTGGAHYGYT